This TCR beta chain was sequenced in a study of T cell repertoires in cytomegalovirus infection. On the study more broadly: Public TCR beta signatures indicated both CMV infection and matching HLA type. Study results and limitations: Totalled public TCR beta family frequency picked out people who carried CMV plus the relevant HLA.

This clonotype was detected many times. Its specificity is unknown. Each CDR3 protein gets one entry after TCRdb re-called the reads with MiXCR. The table includes about 300,000 distinct CDR3 sequences, around 10% detected once. Source material: PBMCs. This TCR derives from a human donor in good health (CMV status not recorded). Some clones in this sample may be carry-over from other donors' samples.

CDR3 protein: CASSYPETHSSSYNEQFF. For the CDR3, the DNA is TGTGCCAGCAGTTACCCTGAGACTCACTCGAGCTCCTACAATGAGCAGTTCTTC. V usage is TRBV6-2 or TRBV6-3 and J usage is TRBJ2-1; D remains unclear. Germline V gives CDR1 MNHEY, CDR2 SVGEGT. V lost 2 bases to trimming and J lost 0 bases, with 17 bases between them. There are 18 residues in the CDR3.